Below are 19 T cell receptor beta chains sequenced from a single sample in a study (dated by TCRdb to the mid-2010s). The library was prepared using RT-PCR. Sequencing was carried out with an Illumina MiSeq. In TCRdb, the public reads were trimmed at Q25 with fastp and aligned with MiXCR, with productive beta chains retained. Every CDR3 protein is listed once, alongside the most common genes and DNA of its rows. The sample table contains about 680,000 distinct CDR3 sequences; only one count was recorded for 12% to 15% of them. Clones ranked in the top ten supply 3% to 4.5% of the sample. Sequencing was performed on memory CD4+ T cells from blood. Receptor source: a female donor in good health, serving as a healthy control.

This chain connects TRBV28 to TRBJ1-5; D ambiguous. The germline gives CDR1 MDHEN, CDR2 SYDVKM. V dropped 3 bases and J dropped 9 bases, with 6 bases sitting between them. The CDR3 sequence is 11 residues long. CDR3 in amino acids: CASSFEPPQHF. The CDR3 coding sequence is TGTGCCAGCAGTTTTGAGCCGCCCCAGCATTTT.

The table lists this clonotype with a few counts. This sequence joins TRBV4-3 and TRBJ1-4; D unclear. This CDR3 contains 13 residues. Trimming stripped 0 bases from V and 11 bases from J, with 10 bases between. Germline loops: CDR1 LGHNA, CDR2 YSLEER. This CDR3 reads CASSQDTALKLFF. The CDR3 coding sequence is TGCGCCAGCAGCCAAGATACGGCTTTGAAACTGTTTTTT.

This clonotype was seen many times. The rearrangement uses TRBV10-2 and TRBJ2-3; TRBD1 matches at 8 bases. V trimming: 8 bases; J trimming: 2 bases; junction bases outside the gene matches: 6. Germline CDR1 reads WSHSY; CDR2 reads SAAADI. The CDR3 is 14 amino acids. The CDR3 region has the DNA TGCGCCAGCTGCAGGACAGGGAACACAGATACGCAGTATTTT. Translating it yields CASCRTGNTDTQYF.

The rearrangement joins TRBV3-1 to TRBJ2-1, with 7 bases aligning to TRBD1. J lost 15 bases, V lost 3 bases, and 11 bases had no gene match. The germline gives CDR1 LGHDT, CDR2 YNNKEL (reference sequence). The CDR3 is made up of 13 amino acids. CDR3 nucleotide sequence: TGTGCCAGCAGCCAGACAGGGTCCCAAGGCCGGTTCTTC. Protein product: CASSQTGSQGRFF.

This clonotype was counted only a few times. J is TRBJ1-3 and V is TRBV5-6, with unresolved D. The V end lost 1 base, the J end lost 0 bases, and 17 bases lay between the germline ends. The CDR3 is 18 residues long. Germline V gene data show CDR1 as SGHDT and CDR2 as YYEEEE. The CDR3 DNA reads as TGTGCCAGCAGCTTGAGGTTCGGCAGAGGCTCCTCTGGAAACACCATATATTTT. Encoded protein: CASSLRFGRGSSGNTIYF. Based on the CDR3 plus reference TRBV5-6 and TRBJ1-3, the full variable domain is DAGVTQSPTHLIKTRGQQVTLRCSPKSGHDTVSWYQQALGQGPQFIFQYYEEEERQRGNFPDRFSGHQFPNYSSELNVNALLLGDSALYLCASSLRFGRGSSGNTIYFGEGSWLTVV.

This chain connects TRBV5-4 to TRBJ1-2; D unclear. The CDR3 consists of 15 residues. CDR1 SGHNT and CDR2 YYREEE come from the germline V gene (reference sequence). V was pared by 0 bases and J by 4 bases, with 13 bases between. The CDR3 bases are TGTGCCAGCAGCTTGGGCCCTTCGGGAGGCTATGGCTACACCTTC. The encoded protein is CASSLGPSGGYGYTF.

The J gene is TRBJ2-5, the V gene TRBV28, with D possibly TRBD2 on 6 matching bases. The germline V gene encodes CDR1 MDHEN and CDR2 SYDVKM. The length of the CDR3 is 15 residues. V was cut by 3 bases and J by 4 bases, with 15 bases left in between. The CDR3 DNA reads TGTGCCAGCAGTTTTAACGGGAGAAGAGGAGAGACCCAGTACTTC. It codes for CASSFNGRRGETQYF.

The chain couples TRBV12-3 or TRBV12-4 to TRBJ1-2; unclear D gene. Trimming cost V 4 bases and J 2 bases, with 11 bases left between them. This CDR3 is 14 amino acids long. The CDR3 bases are TGTGCCAGCAGTTCGGGCAGCGCGAACTATGGCTACACCTTC. It translates to CASSSGSANYGYTF.

This clonotype was counted at least ten times. This chain joins TRBV6-5 and TRBJ2-6; D ambiguous. The CDR3 extends over 17 amino acids. The V end was cut by 2 bases, the J end by 1 base, with 12 bases between. Germline loops: CDR1 MNHEY, CDR2 SVGAGI. The CDR3 nucleotides are TGTGCCAGCAGTTACCTATCTTTGCGTTCTGGGGCCAACGTCCTGACTTTC. Its translation is CASSYLSLRSGANVLTF.

A few counts support this clonotype. J is TRBJ2-1 and V is TRBV20-1; D unclear. Trimming shortened V by 6 bases and J by 5 bases, and 20 bases separated the two germline ends. There are 15 residues in the CDR3. Germline V lookup: CDR1 DFQATT, CDR2 SNEGSKA (reference sequence). CDR3 DNA: TGCAGTGCGCTTACACATTCTGGACGCCACAATGAGCAGTTCTTC. Its translation: CSALTHSGRHNEQFF.

This clonotype was found many times. The chain combines TRBV27 with TRBJ2-7; the D is unclear. The CDR3 spans 15 residues. CDR1 MNHEY and CDR2 SMNVEV come from the germline V gene (reference sequence). The V gene lost 3 bases and the J gene lost 4 bases, with 16 bases spanning the gap. The DNA for the CDR3 is TGTGCCAGCAGTTTGGCGATTGGATGGGGTTACGAGCAGTACTTC. Translation gives CASSLAIGWGYEQYF.

This sequence joins TRBV5-4 and TRBJ2-1, with 10 bases fitting TRBD2. Germline V gene lookup returns CDR1 SGHNT and CDR2 YYREEE (reference sequence). The CDR3 length is 16 residues. J gave up 0 bases and V 2 bases, and 2 bases lay outside the gene matches. The CDR3 DNA follows: TGTGCCAGCAGCTTAGCGGGAGGGCTCTCCTACAATGAGCAGTTCTTC. It encodes CASSLAGGLSYNEQFF.

This clonotype was seen ten or more times. The V gene is TRBV4-2, the J gene TRBJ2-3; D is uncertain. Looked up from germline, CDR1 is LGHNA and CDR2 is YNFKEQ. V was trimmed by 3 bases and J by 4 bases, leaving 8 bases between them. The CDR3 consists of 13 residues. This CDR3 is CASSQTLADTQYF. The DNA of the CDR3 is TGTGCCAGCAGCCAGACCCTAGCAGATACGCAGTATTTT.

There are a few counts of this clonotype. The chain uses TRBV7-3 and TRBJ2-3; 11 nucleotides agree with TRBD1. Germline trimming cut 5 bases from V and 5 bases from J; bases unmatched to any gene: 3. Germline-derived CDR1 and CDR2 are SGHTA and FQGTGA. CDR3 length equals 14 residues. CDR3 protein: CASSADRGRDTQYF. In DNA form, the CDR3 reads TGTGCCAGCAGCGCGGACAGGGGGCGAGATACGCAGTATTTT.

The chain uses TRBV18 and TRBJ2-7; perhaps D is TRBD1 or TRBD2 (6 bases each). The germline V gene has CDR1 KGHSH and CDR2 LQKENI. The CDR3 covers 14 residues. V was trimmed by 0 bases and J by 2 bases, leaving 8 bases between them. CDR3 nucleotides: TGTGCCAGCTCACCACCAGGGGGGACCTACGAGCAGTACTTC. The encoded protein is CASSPPGGTYEQYF.

This clonotype appeared many times. V usage is TRBV4-3 and J usage is TRBJ1-6; unclear D gene. Deletions cut 1 base from V and 8 bases from J, with 9 bases between. Germline CDR1 LGHNA, CDR2 YSLEER. This CDR3 spans 14 amino acids. The CDR3: CASSQVHAHSPLHF. For the CDR3, the DNA is TGCGCCAGCAGCCAAGTACACGCTCATTCACCCCTCCACTTT.

This clonotype was seen a handful of times. This sequence joins TRBV7-6 and TRBJ2-1, with TRBD2 matching over 12 bases. In germline, CDR1 is SGHVS, CDR2 FNYEAQ. The CDR3 extends over 17 amino acids. The V and J ends lost 5 bases and 7 bases, in that order; junction bases with no gene match: 12. The CDR3 protein is CASSPRLAGDRGNEQFF. CDR3 DNA sequence: TGTGCCAGCAGCCCGCGACTAGCGGGGGATCGAGGAAATGAGCAGTTCTTC.

The chain links TRBV20-1 to TRBJ2-7; no clear D gene. V lost 5 bases and J lost 0, with 8 bases in between. CDR3 length equals 12 residues. Germline V gene lookup returns CDR1 DFQATT and CDR2 SNEGSKA (reference sequence). CDR3 region: CSALHGSYEQYF. CDR3 DNA sequence: TGCAGTGCTCTTCATGGCTCCTACGAGCAGTACTTC.

This chain links TRBV5-6 with TRBJ2-3, with D possibly TRBD2 on 6 matching bases. Deletions cut 2 bases from V and 6 bases from J, with 16 bases between. The CDR3 runs 15 residues. Germline loops: CDR1 SGHDT, CDR2 YYEEEE. The CDR3 sequence is CASSLARGSGDTQYF. The DNA of the CDR3 is TGTGCCAGCAGCTTAGCTCGGGGGTCCGGGGATACGCAGTATTTT.